These 14 T cell receptor beta chains originate from one sample sequenced in a study of blood T cells in healthy people across ages. Alongside a J-beta primer mix, a sample-barcoded 5' primer served in a second PCR lasting 7 to 11 cycles. TCRdb reprocessed the 5' RACE reads with MiXCR, giving one entry per CDR3 protein. The sample includes under 1,000,000 distinct CDR3 sequences, about half of them seen just once. The sample was blood. These receptors were obtained from a man older than 75 in good health.

The chain links TRBV27 to TRBJ2-4; D unresolved. CDR3 length: 13 residues. Trimming took 0 bases from V and 11 from J, leaving 11 bases between them. Germline loops: CDR1 MNHEY, CDR2 SMNVEV (reference sequence). The CDR3 DNA is TGTGCCAGCAGTTTATCGTGGGCGGATGTTCAGTACTTC. Translation gives CASSLSWADVQYF.

This clonotype was counted many times. The chain joins TRBV5-1 to TRBJ2-3; TRBD1 agrees at 7 bases. Germline V lookup: CDR1 SGHRS, CDR2 YFSETQ. The J segment lost 2 bases and the V segment lost 3 bases, leaving 3 bases of the junction unmatched. The CDR3 consists of 14 residues. The CDR3 region has the DNA TGCGCCAGCAGCTCCGGGACAGACACAGATACGCAGTATTTT. The encoded protein is CASSSGTDTDTQYF.

This clonotype came up a few times. The genes are TRBV20-1 and TRBJ2-3; 10 nucleotides line up with TRBD2. Unmatched junction bases numbered 6, after V lost 0 bases and J lost 6 bases. The CDR3 has 15 residues. CDR1 DFQATT and CDR2 SNEGSKA come from the germline V gene (reference sequence). The CDR3 region is CSAREVAGGLDTQYF. The CDR3 nucleotides are TGCAGTGCTAGAGAGGTAGCGGGAGGATTGGATACGCAGTATTTT.

V usage is TRBV20-1 and J usage is TRBJ2-5, with 7 positions matching TRBD2. CDR1 and CDR2 from the germline V gene are DFQATT and SNEGSKA (reference sequence). This CDR3 comprises 14 residues. V was clipped by 1 base and J by 11 bases; unmatched bases: 13. CDR3 DNA: TGCAGTGCTAGAGGCGCGGGGAGGGGCAATGAGCAGTACTTC. Amino acids: CSARGAGRGNEQYF.

This clonotype has ten or more counts. The J gene is TRBJ2-3, the V gene TRBV12-3 or TRBV12-4; D perhaps matches TRBD2 (5 bases). This CDR3 comprises 12 residues. Trimming removed 3 bases at V and 5 bases at J, with 6 bases between. CDR3 region: CASSFGEDTQYF. Written as DNA, the CDR3 is TGTGCCAGCAGTTTCGGGGAAGATACGCAGTATTTT.

V gene TRBV20-1 combines with J gene TRBJ2-5, with D maybe TRBD1 (6 bases). The V gene's germline CDR1 is DFQATT and CDR2 SNEGSKA (reference sequence). The CDR3 totals 15 residues. The germline V and J ends were trimmed by 0 bases and 1 base, with 12 bases remaining between them. Written as DNA, the CDR3 is TGCAGTGCTAGAGAAGGGGGAGCTTTCCAAGAGACCCAGTACTTC. This gives the protein CSAREGGAFQETQYF.

The chain links TRBV20-1 to TRBJ2-5; either TRBD1 or TRBD2 may supply D (5 bases each). V was shortened by 0 bases and J by 7 bases, with 18 bases between the two germline ends. CDR1 DFQATT and CDR2 SNEGSKA come from the germline V gene (reference sequence). The CDR3 totals 15 residues. The CDR3 region is CSARDPLRGALTQYF. The CDR3, as DNA: TGCAGTGCTAGAGACCCGCTGAGAGGGGCTTTGACCCAGTACTTC.

This clonotype occurred a few times. The chain joins TRBV7-2 to TRBJ2-1, with TRBD2 identical over 12 bases. Germline loops: CDR1 SGHTA, CDR2 FQGNSA. The CDR3 is 14 residues long. J was trimmed by 9 bases and V by 6 bases; bases with no gene match: 6. The CDR3 sequence is CASSRLAGAGEQFF. In DNA, the CDR3 is TGTGCCAGCAGTAGACTAGCGGGAGCTGGTGAGCAGTTCTTC.

This clonotype was counted between two and nine times. J is TRBJ1-2 and V is TRBV11-2; D gene ambiguous. The germline V and J ends were trimmed by 3 bases and 2 bases, with 7 bases remaining between them. Germline assignment: CDR1 SGHAT and CDR2 FQNNGV. The CDR3 runs to 13 residues. The CDR3 nucleotides are TGTGCCAGCAGCTTGGACCTAAACTATGGCTACACCTTC. Its protein is CASSLDLNYGYTF.

The chain links TRBV5-1 to TRBJ2-5; 8 bases align to TRBD2. The CDR3 is made up of 16 amino acids. Trimming removed 4 bases from V and 0 bases from J; junction bases left unmatched: 8. The germline gives CDR1 SGHRS, CDR2 YFSETQ. The CDR3 region is CASSRSGSQHQETQYF. CDR3 in DNA: TGCGCCAGCAGCAGAAGCGGGAGTCAACACCAAGAGACCCAGTACTTC.

V and J are TRBV7-2 and TRBJ2-7; D unresolved. CDR3 size: 13 residues. Germline V gene lookup returns CDR1 SGHTA and CDR2 FQGNSA. V gave up 6 bases and J gave up 0 bases, with 9 bases separating them. The CDR3 protein is CASSTRISYEQYF. CDR3 DNA sequence: TGTGCCAGCAGTACACGGATCTCCTACGAGCAGTACTTC. Drawing the rest from reference TRBV7-2 and TRBJ2-7, the complete variable domain is GAGVSQSPSNKVTEKGKDVELRCDPISGHTALYWYRQSLGQGLEFLIYFQGNSAPDKSGLPSDRFSAERTGGSVSTLTIQRTQQEDSAVYLCASSTRISYEQYFGPGTRLTVT.

The rearrangement joins TRBV5-1 to TRBJ2-1; 7 nucleotides match TRBD2. Looked up from germline, CDR1 is SGHRS and CDR2 is YFSETQ. The CDR3 consists of 15 residues. V dropped 1 base and J dropped 8; count of bases not matched to a gene: 9. CDR3 nucleotides: TGCGCCAGCAGCTTGCTCCTAGCGGTATCCGATGAGCAGTTCTTC. Translated, it gives CASSLLLAVSDEQFF. Full variable domain (remainder filled in from reference TRBV5-1 and TRBJ2-1): KAGVTQTPRYLIKTRGQQVTLSCSPISGHRSVSWYQQTPGQGLQFLFEYFSETQRNKGNFPGRFSGRQFSNSRSEMNVSTLELGDSALYLCASSLLLAVSDEQFFGPGTRLTVL.

About this clonotype itself: A much bigger clone sits one base away, suggesting this may be a read error. The CDR3 sequence: CASSVGGASTDTQYF. For the CDR3, the DNA is TGTGCCAGCAGTGTCGGGGGAGCAAGCACAGATACGCAGTATTTT. This chain links TRBV2 with TRBJ2-3; tentative D call: TRBD2 (6 bases). V gave up 4 bases and J gave up 0 bases, with 11 bases separating them. The CDR3 has 15 amino acids. Germline CDR1 SNHLY, CDR2 FYNNEI.

The chain combines TRBV7-9 with TRBJ1-2; D not certain. CDR3 length: 12 amino acids. V shed 0 bases and J shed 7 bases, with 6 bases lying between them. Looked up from germline, CDR1 is SEHNR and CDR2 is FQNEAQ (reference sequence). The CDR3 reads CASSLAGVGYTF. CDR3 coding DNA: TGTGCCAGCAGCTTAGCTGGGGTTGGCTACACCTTC.